This TCR beta chain was identified in a study of shared clonotypes between healthy human individuals. Study results and limitations: Memory subsets generally showed smaller estimated richness than naive subsets did. Clonotypes not shared had lower generation probabilities than those common to all four donors. Clonotype sharing across several donors was observed for around 4.5% of naive CD4 clonotypes.

This clone was detected only once. No antigen is known for it. Over several immunoSEQ plates, each subset's genomic DNA was distributed in even portions. Sequencing was performed with immunoSEQ multiplex PCR; in TCRdb, only in-frame clones are kept and a portion is missing. This table has around 2,000,000 clones, roughly 94% appearing once. Trimming removed 2 bases at V and 4 bases at J, with 12 bases between. CDR1 is MNHEY, CDR2 SVGAGI, per germline. The CDR3 totals 14 residues. Terminally differentiated effector memory CD45RA+ cells were excluded by CCR7 positive selection of CD45RO-negative cells. This receptor was taken from a man between 18 and 29 years old in good health. The chain carries TRBV6-5 and TRBJ2-7; no definite D call. The sample consisted of naive CD8+ T cells sorted from blood. CDR3 residues: CASSYGQSIYEQYF. The CDR3 DNA is TGTGCCAGCAGTTACGGCCAGAGTATTTACGAGCAGTACTTC.